The 22 T cell receptor beta chains below were found in one sample sequenced in a study of T-cell reconstitution after alpha-beta-depleted transplantation in children. Construction of the TCRbeta library involved unique molecular identifiers. MiXCR, run by TCRdb on the PCR reads, gives a single entry per CDR3 protein. The repertoire consists of roughly 300,000 distinct CDR3 sequences, with 9.5% to 10% occurring once and the leading ten covering roughly a tenth. The input for sequencing was PBMCs from the stem cell graft donor, taken from the stem cell graft. These receptor sequences come from a human donor who donated a stem cell graft to a child with SCID.

In this sample, this clonotype turned up a few times. J is TRBJ2-7 and V is TRBV5-1, with 8 bases lining up with TRBD1. CDR3 length equals 15 residues. The ends lost 5 bases at V and 0 bases at J; junction bases unmatched: 7. Per the germline V gene, CDR1 is SGHRS and CDR2 is YFSETQ. CDR3: CASRKGTGPSYEQYF. As DNA, the CDR3 is TGCGCCAGCAGAAAGGGGACAGGTCCCTCCTACGAGCAGTACTTC.

This clonotype was counted only a few times. The V and J genes are TRBV7-9 and TRBJ1-1; 12 bases match TRBD1. The V gene end was trimmed by 4 bases and the J gene end by 0 bases; junction bases not matched to a gene: 6. Germline-derived CDR1 and CDR2 are SEHNR and FQNEAQ (reference sequence). The CDR3 sequence is 17 residues long. The CDR3 DNA sequence: TGTGCCAGCAGCTCCGCCGGGACAGGGGGCGTGAACACTGAAGCTTTCTTT. Residues: CASSSAGTGGVNTEAFF.

Concerning this clonotype itself: Just one base apart from a much larger clone, this may be a read error. The genes are TRBV20-1 and TRBJ2-7, with D perhaps TRBD2 (5 bases). The germline gives CDR1 DFQATT, CDR2 SNEGSKA (reference sequence). There are 12 residues in the CDR3. V lost 3 bases, J lost 0 bases, and 6 bases lay in between. Here the CDR3 reads CSASGDSYEQYF. Written as DNA, the CDR3 is TGCAGTGCTAGCGGGGACTCCTACGAGCAGTACTTC.

There are a few counts of this clonotype. The chain is built from TRBV6-5 and TRBJ2-5, with a weak D call TRBD1 (6 bases). The V gene lost 10 bases and the J gene lost 2 bases, with 11 bases spanning the gap. Germline V CDR1 and CDR2: MNHEY, SVGAGI. This CDR3 contains 12 residues. CDR3 coding DNA: TGTGCCACCAGGACAGCTCAAGAGACCCAGTACTTC. Translation gives CATRTAQETQYF.

The chain links TRBV4-1 to TRBJ2-1, with D uncertain. This CDR3 has 16 residues. The germline gives CDR1 MGHRA, CDR2 YSYEKL. V shed 5 bases and J shed 2 bases, with 16 bases lying between them. CDR3 sequence: CASSTQTAATYNEQFF. CDR3 bases: TGCGCCAGCAGCACCCAGACCGCCGCCACCTACAATGAGCAGTTCTTC.

This clonotype was detected ten times or more. This sequence joins TRBV12-3 or TRBV12-4 and TRBJ1-5; a weak D match, TRBD1 (6 bases). With 6 bases removed from V and 2 bases from J, the gap between germline ends came to 14 bases. This CDR3 comprises 15 residues. Written as DNA, the CDR3 is TGTGCCAGCAGCCAGACAGGAGCCGGCAATCAGCCCCAGCATTTT. Amino acids: CASSQTGAGNQPQHF.

This clonotype is judged medium-sized (0.01 to 0.1%). This chain uses TRBV5-1 with TRBJ2-3, with D possibly being TRBD1 (6 bases). V lost 4 bases to trimming and J lost 7 bases, with 10 bases between them. This CDR3 is 12 amino acids long. The V gene's germline CDR1 is SGHRS and CDR2 YFSETQ. CDR3 sequence reads: CASSPQGNTQYF. The CDR3 bases are TGCGCCAGCAGCCCACAGGGAAATACGCAGTATTTT.

This clonotype was seen at least ten times. The chain links TRBV5-1 to TRBJ2-5, with D possibly matching TRBD2 (7 bases). The V end lost 2 bases, the J end lost 0 bases, and 14 bases lay between the germline ends. The V gene's germline CDR1 is SGHRS and CDR2 YFSETQ. CDR3 length equals 16 residues. The CDR3 loop is CASSLGGAKNQETQYF. The DNA of the CDR3 is TGCGCCAGCAGCTTAGGGGGGGCGAAGAACCAAGAGACCCAGTACTTC.

V and J are TRBV20-1 and TRBJ2-7; 7 nucleotides line up with TRBD1. CDR3 size: 12 residues. The V segment lost 7 bases and the J segment 2 bases; nucleotides outside the gene matches: 5. Germline V gene sequence: CDR1 DFQATT, CDR2 SNEGSKA (reference sequence). The CDR3 reads CSGSDRTYEQYF. CDR3 DNA: TGCAGTGGGTCGGACAGGACCTACGAGCAGTACTTC.

This clonotype was counted a few times. The rearrangement links TRBV5-1 to TRBJ2-3; 7 positions agree with TRBD2. This CDR3 has 16 amino acids. V lost 4 bases and J lost 0; bases outside the gene matches: 8. Germline V gives CDR1 SGHRS, CDR2 YFSETQ. CDR3 protein: CASSPRTRGSTDTQYF. The DNA for the CDR3 is TGCGCCAGCAGCCCAAGGACTAGAGGGAGCACAGATACGCAGTATTTT.

The table lists this clonotype with a few counts. This chain connects TRBV7-9 to TRBJ2-2; D tentatively fits TRBD1 or TRBD2 (5 bases each). The germline V gene has CDR1 SEHNR and CDR2 FQNEAQ (reference sequence). V was trimmed by 2 bases and J by 3 bases, leaving 7 bases between them. The CDR3 is made up of 14 amino acids. DNA of the CDR3: TGTGCCAGCAGCTTATTGGGGGACACCGGGGAGCTGTTTTTT. It yields the protein CASSLLGDTGELFF.

Here the CDR3 reads CASSENPYEQYF. For the CDR3, the DNA is TGCGCCAGCAGTGAGAACCCCTACGAGCAGTACTTC. The V call is TRBV10-2, the J call TRBJ2-7; D ambiguous. Trimming took off 2 bases at V and 2 bases at J, with 4 bases between the two ends. Per the germline V gene, CDR1 is WSHSY and CDR2 is SAAADI. This CDR3 region has 12 residues.

This clonotype was observed a few times. The V call is TRBV4-1, the J call TRBJ2-1, with D maybe TRBD1 (7 bases). Trimming left V 2 bases short and J 4 bases short, with 15 bases between. The CDR3 contains 16 residues. Germline-derived CDR1 and CDR2 are MGHRA and YSYEKL. The CDR3 DNA follows: TGCGCCAGCAGCCAACGGTCAGGGGGGAGTTACAATGAGCAGTTCTTC. Its translation is CASSQRSGGSYNEQFF.

The table lists this clonotype with a few counts. The chain has TRBV12-3 or TRBV12-4 and TRBJ2-2, with TRBD2 identical over 9 bases. This CDR3 contains 15 residues. V lost 5 bases, J lost 7 bases, and 8 bases stayed unmatched. This CDR3 is CASSPQAGGLGELFF. The CDR3 DNA is TGTGCCAGCAGTCCTCAGGCGGGGGGGCTCGGGGAGCTGTTTTTT.

This clonotype was observed a few times. The rearrangement joins TRBV5-6 to TRBJ2-6, with D perhaps being TRBD1 or TRBD2 (5 bases each). The CDR3 runs 16 residues. Per the germline V gene, CDR1 is SGHDT and CDR2 is YYEEEE. V was shortened by 3 bases and J by 3 bases, with 13 bases between the two germline ends. CDR3 sequence (DNA): TGTGCCAGCAGCTCCCCAGGGAGTTATGGGGCCAACGTCCTGACTTTC. Translating gives CASSSPGSYGANVLTF.

This clonotype turned up a few times. The V gene is TRBV2, the J gene TRBJ2-5; D may correspond to TRBD1 or TRBD2 (5 bases each). Trimming took 3 bases from V and 5 from J, leaving 10 bases between them. The CDR3 has 13 amino acids. Per the germline V gene, CDR1 is SNHLY and CDR2 is FYNNEI. CDR3 in amino acids: CASSDPGDETQYF. CDR3 nucleotide sequence: TGTGCCAGCAGTGACCCCGGGGACGAGACCCAGTACTTC. The full variable domain, its missing parts supplied by reference TRBV2 and TRBJ2-5, is EPEVTQTPSHQVTQMGQEVILRCVPISNHLYFYWYRQILGQKVEFLVSFYNNEISEKSEIFDDQFSVERPDGSNFTLKIRSTKLEDSAMYFCASSDPGDETQYFGPGTRLLVL.

This clonotype occurred a few times. The chain has TRBV7-9 and TRBJ2-7; D is unresolved. The germline gives CDR1 SEHNR, CDR2 FQNEAQ (reference sequence). The CDR3 sequence is 13 residues long. V shed 1 base and J shed 3 bases, with 7 bases lying between them. Written as DNA, the CDR3 is TGTGCCAGCAGCTTAGGAGACGGCTACGAGCAGTACTTC. Translating it yields CASSLGDGYEQYF.

The table lists this clonotype with a few counts. J is TRBJ2-7 and V is TRBV20-1; the match to TRBD2 covers 9 bases. This CDR3 is 14 amino acids long. Germline CDR1 and CDR2: DFQATT and SNEGSKA (reference sequence). Losses at the gene ends were 1 base for V and 4 bases for J; bases not matched to a gene: 5. The CDR3 DNA reads TGCAGTGCTAGAGTAGCGGGGGTCTCTTACGAGCAGTACTTC. This encodes CSARVAGVSYEQYF.

The chain links TRBV7-8 to TRBJ2-1, with D unresolved. CDR3 length equals 14 residues. Trimming shortened V by 2 bases and J by 8 bases, and 13 bases separated the two germline ends. Germline V gene sequence: CDR1 SGHVS, CDR2 FQNEAQ. The CDR3 bases are TGTGCCAGCAGCTTATCCTCCGCCCGAGATGAGCAGTTCTTC. Translated: CASSLSSARDEQFF.

The V and J genes are TRBV27 and TRBJ2-5; D is unclear. This CDR3 is 14 amino acids long. Germline V CDR1 and CDR2: MNHEY, SMNVEV (reference sequence). Trimming removed 3 bases at V and 5 bases at J, with 13 bases between. CDR3 residues: CASSFSGFRETQYF. CDR3 coding DNA: TGTGCCAGCAGTTTTTCTGGGTTTCGGGAGACCCAGTACTTC.

This clonotype showed up many times. The CDR3 bases are TGTGCCAGCAGCCAAGTATGGAGGGATCCCTACGAGCAGTACTTC. Amino acids: CASSQVWRDPYEQYF. This rearrangement joins TRBV3-1 to TRBJ2-7, with D perhaps TRBD2 (6 bases). The V end lost 1 base, the J end lost 2 bases, and 12 bases lay between the germline ends. The CDR3 consists of 15 residues. Germline CDR1 is LGHDT and CDR2 is YNNKEL (reference sequence).

The chain joins TRBV11-3 to TRBJ1-3; D is uncertain. The CDR3 has 13 residues. The germline V gene has CDR1 SGHNT and CDR2 YENEEA. Trimming cost V 4 bases and J 4 bases, with 8 bases left between them. The CDR3 DNA sequence: TGTGCCAGCAGCTCCACGGGAGGAAACACCATATATTTT. It specifies CASSSTGGNTIYF.